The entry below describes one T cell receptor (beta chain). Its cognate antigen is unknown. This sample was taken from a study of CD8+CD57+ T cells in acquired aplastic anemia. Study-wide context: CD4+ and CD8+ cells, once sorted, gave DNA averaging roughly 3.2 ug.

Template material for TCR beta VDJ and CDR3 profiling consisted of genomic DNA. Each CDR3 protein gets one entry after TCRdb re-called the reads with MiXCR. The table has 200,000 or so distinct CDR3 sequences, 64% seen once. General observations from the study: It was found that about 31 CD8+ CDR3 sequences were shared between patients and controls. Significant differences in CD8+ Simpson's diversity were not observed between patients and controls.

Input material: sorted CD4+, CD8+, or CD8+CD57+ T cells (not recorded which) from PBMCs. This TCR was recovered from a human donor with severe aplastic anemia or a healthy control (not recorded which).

The CDR3 loop reads CASSIRDSNQPQHF. CDR3 in DNA: TGTGCCAGTAGTATTCGGGATAGCAATCAGCCCCAGCATTTT. The chain recombines TRBV19 with TRBJ1-5, with D hard to call. Trimming took 3 bases from V and 0 from J, leaving 6 bases between them. The germline CDR1 and CDR2 sequences are LNHDA and SQIVND (reference sequence). This CDR3 has 14 residues. The full variable domain, its missing parts supplied by reference TRBV19 and TRBJ1-5, is DGGITQSPKYLFRKEGQNVTLSCEQNLNHDAMYWYRQDPGQGLRLIYYSQIVNDFQKGDIAEGYSVSREKKESFPLTVTSAQKNPTAFYLCASSIRDSNQPQHFGDGTRLSIL.